These T cell receptor beta chains were read from a single sample in a study of blood T cell repertoires in COVID-19. Sequencing used immunoSEQ multiplex PCR; TCRdb keeps in-frame clones, though not all of them. The sample yields about 200,000 clones, about 80% seen once. The sample comprised peripheral blood. These receptors were collected from a man aged 60 to 75 with acute or convalescent COVID-19. Both conserved end residues are part of each CDR3. The D gene is left open where the match is weak. A row's size may be missing; if present it is once, few, many or a size class.

j_call clone_size v_call d_call cdr3_nt cdr3_aa
TRBJ1-1 few TRBV12-5 NA TGTGCTAGTGGTTTGGTACTGGGCAGGGGATACACTGAAGCTTTCTTT CASGLVLGRGYTEAFF
TRBJ1-6 NA TRBV7-2 NA TGTGCCAGCAGTTTCCAGGAGGGTAGGAATTCACCCCTCCACTTT CASSFQEGRNSPLHF
TRBJ2-7 NA TRBV3-1/TRBV3-2 NA TGTGCCAGCAGCCAAGTCACTTACGAGCAGTACTTC CASSQVTYEQYF
TRBJ1-1 NA TRBV6-6 NA TGTGCCAGCAGTTACCCCGAGCTGAACACTGAAGCTTTCTTT CASSYPELNTEAFF
TRBJ2-3 once TRBV5-1 NA TGCGCCAGCAGCACGCGGGGAGATACGCAGTATTTT CASSTRGDTQYF
TRBJ2-3 NA TRBV7-8 NA TGTGCCAGCAGCCTCGAGGTCGGTACGCAGTATTTT CASSLEVGTQYF
TRBJ1-5 NA TRBV15 TRBD1 TGTGCCACCAGCCTGGGACAGTATAGCAATCAGCCCCAGCATTTT CATSLGQYSNQPQHF
TRBJ1-3 NA TRBV2 TRBD1 TGTGCCAGCTCCCTGACAGGGTCCGGAAACACCATATATTTT CASSLTGSGNTIYF
TRBJ2-1 NA TRBV24-1 TRBD1 TGTGCCACCAGTGATGGTATCGAGACAGGGGTTGCCTACAATGAGCAGTTCTTC CATSDGIETGVAYNEQFF
TRBJ2-2 NA TRBV19 TRBD2 TGTGCCAGTAGTACTGACCTAGCGGGAAACACCGGGGAGCTGTTTTTT CASSTDLAGNTGELFF
TRBJ2-7 NA TRBV6-5 TRBD1 TGTGCCAGCAGTTATTCCGGGACAGGGGGCTACGAGCAGTACTTC CASSYSGTGGYEQYF
TRBJ1-5 NA TRBV6-2/TRBV6-3 TRBD1 TGTGCCAGCAGTTACCGGGACAGGGTCTATCAGCCCCAGCATTTT CASSYRDRVYQPQHF
TRBJ1-5 NA TRBV3-1/TRBV3-2 NA TGTGCCAGCAGCCAAGGAGGCCCCCAAGAGCCCCAGCATTTT CASSQGGPQEPQHF
TRBJ2-7 NA TRBV10-1 NA TGCGCCAGCAGTGAGGGACAGCTCTACGAGCAGTACTTC CASSEGQLYEQYF
TRBJ1-5 NA TRBV16 TRBD1 TGTGCCAGCAGCCGACCGGACAGGGCGGTCGAACAGCCCCAGCATTTT CASSRPDRAVEQPQHF
TRBJ2-7 NA TRBV5-6 NA TGTGCCAGCAGCTTGGAGGACTGGCAATTGGAGTACTTC CASSLEDWQLEYF
TRBJ2-3 NA TRBV7-2 NA TGTGCCAGCAGCTTAACTAGCACGAACACAGATACGCAGTATTTT CASSLTSTNTDTQYF
TRBJ2-1 NA TRBV19 TRBD1 TGTGCCAGTAGTATAGGTCGGGACAGGGGCTCCTACAATGAGCAGTTCTTC CASSIGRDRGSYNEQFF
TRBJ1-5 NA TRBV19 NA TGTGCCAGTAGGCCCCAGCGGGGGCATCAGCCCCAGCATTTT CASRPQRGHQPQHF
TRBJ1-6 few TRBV18 NA TGTGCCAGCTCACCCGGTCAATATAATTCACCCCTCCACTTT CASSPGQYNSPLHF
TRBJ2-1 NA TRBV9 NA TGTGCCAGCAGCACCACCGGGACTCGCTTCAATGAGCAGTTCTTC CASSTTGTRFNEQFF
TRBJ2-7 NA TRBV2 NA TGTGCCAGCAGTGATCGGACAGCCTACGAGCAGTACTTC CASSDRTAYEQYF
TRBJ1-3 NA TRBV19 NA TGTGCCAGTAGTATTGGAGGTGGTCAGGTGTGGAGGGGAAACACCATATATTTT CASSIGGGQVWRGNTIYF
TRBJ1-2 NA TRBV4-1 NA TGCGCCAGCAGCCAATCAACGGGGGGGTTTAGCTATGGCTACACCTTC CASSQSTGGFSYGYTF
TRBJ1-2 NA TRBV6-5 NA TGTGCCAGCAGCGGACAGAATCGAAACTATGGCTACACCTTC CASSGQNRNYGYTF
TRBJ1-1 NA TRBV7-3 TRBD1 TGTGCCAGCAGCCTCCGACAGGGGACTGAAGCTTTCTTT CASSLRQGTEAFF
TRBJ1-2 few TRBV29-1 TRBD1 TGCAGCGTGAAGGGACAGGGGGCGGTAGGCTACACCTTC CSVKGQGAVGYTF
TRBJ2-2 NA TRBV7-6 NA TGTGCCAGCAGCTTTTTCTCTACATCGGGCACCGGGGAGCTGTTTTTT CASSFFSTSGTGELFF